These 7 T cell receptor beta chains originate from one sample sequenced in a study of control samples from healthy donors and cancer patients. Using immunoSEQ multiplex PCR, the repertoire was profiled, and TCRdb retains in-frame clones only, with some absent. This table has approximately 160,000 clones, more than 85% appearing once. The sample consisted of blood. These TCRs come from a woman aged 25-40 years in good health.

The chain employs TRBV5-1 and TRBJ2-5; TRBD2 might be the D (5 bases). The V gene lost 4 bases and the J gene lost 2 bases, with 15 bases spanning the gap. This CDR3 spans 15 amino acids. Germline-derived CDR1 and CDR2 are SGHRS and YFSETQ. CDR3 coding DNA: TGCGCCAGCAGCACCTCCGGACTGGTGCAAGAGACCCAGTACTTC. Its protein product is CASSTSGLVQETQYF.

The gene calls are TRBV6-1 and TRBJ1-5; unclear D gene. This CDR3 comprises 13 residues. CDR1 and CDR2 from the germline V gene are MNHNS and SASEGT. V was pared by 2 bases and J by 4 bases, with 6 bases between. CDR3 protein: CASSEYENQPQHF. For the CDR3, the DNA is TGTGCCAGCAGTGAATATGAGAATCAGCCCCAGCATTTT.

The chain employs TRBV28 and TRBJ2-7; a weak D match, TRBD2 (6 bases). V was clipped by 5 bases and J by 0 bases, with 14 bases between them. This CDR3 comprises 15 residues. Looked up from germline, CDR1 is MDHEN and CDR2 is SYDVKM. DNA for the CDR3: TGTGCCAGCAGTCCCACGACTAGTTCCTCCTACGAGCAGTACTTC. Translated, it gives CASSPTTSSSYEQYF.

This clone was detected only a few times. The chain has TRBV2 and TRBJ2-3; D remains unclear. Germline V gene lookup returns CDR1 SNHLY and CDR2 FYNNEI. The CDR3 has 13 residues. V was shortened by 7 bases and J by 2 bases, with 10 bases between the two germline ends. CDR3 DNA sequence: TGTGCCAGCAAGGACCATCCCACAGATACGCAGTATTTT. Protein product: CASKDHPTDTQYF.

V gene TRBV6-2 or TRBV6-3 combines with J gene TRBJ2-7; D is uncertain. Trimming left V 2 bases short and J 3 bases short, with 5 bases between. The CDR3 sequence is 12 residues long. The germline CDR1 and CDR2 sequences are MNHEY and SVGEGT. CDR3 sequence (DNA): TGTGCCAGCAGTTACGCAGACTACGAGCAGTACTTC. Translated: CASSYADYEQYF.

This clone was found once. The chain joins TRBV11-1 to TRBJ2-2; 7 bases line up with TRBD2. V shed 6 bases, J shed 6 bases, and the junction held 4 bases outside the gene matches. Germline assignment: CDR1 SGHAT and CDR2 FQDESV (reference sequence). This CDR3 contains 13 residues. Written as DNA, the CDR3 is TGTGCCAGCAGTTGGGGGAGGGCCGGGGAGCTGTTTTTT. Its protein product is CASSWGRAGELFF.

CDR3 sequence (DNA): TGTGCCAGCAATGACCGATCCCCCGCGACCGCCGGGGAGCTGTTTTTT. Its protein product is CASNDRSPATAGELFF. The V and J genes are TRBV2 and TRBJ2-2; D unclear. Germline CDR1 is SNHLY and CDR2 is FYNNEI. The CDR3 extends over 16 amino acids. Trimming removed 7 bases at V and 6 bases at J, with 21 bases between.